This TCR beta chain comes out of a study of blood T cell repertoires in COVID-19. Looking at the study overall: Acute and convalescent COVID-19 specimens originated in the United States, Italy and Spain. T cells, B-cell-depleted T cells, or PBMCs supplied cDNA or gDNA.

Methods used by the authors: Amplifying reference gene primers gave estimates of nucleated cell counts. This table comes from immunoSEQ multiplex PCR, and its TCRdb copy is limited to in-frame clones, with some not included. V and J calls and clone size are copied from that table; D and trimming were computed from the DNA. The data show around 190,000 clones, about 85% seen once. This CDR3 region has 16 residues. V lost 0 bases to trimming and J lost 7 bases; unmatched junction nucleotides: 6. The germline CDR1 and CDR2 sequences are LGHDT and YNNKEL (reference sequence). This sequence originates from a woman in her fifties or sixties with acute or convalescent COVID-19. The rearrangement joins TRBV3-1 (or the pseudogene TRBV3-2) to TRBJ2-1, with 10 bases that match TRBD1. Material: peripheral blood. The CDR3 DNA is TGTGCCAGCAGCCAAGAACGGACAGGGGGTCGGAATGAGCAGTTCTTC. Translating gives CASSQERTGGRNEQFF.